This T cell receptor beta chain was observed in a study of T cells expressing NK-cell markers. Study-wide context: Seven of the eight sequenced donors were classified as HCMV-seropositive, and one was classified as seronegative.

With the 5' RACE reads reprocessed, TCRdb shows one record per CDR3 protein and no DNA. The sample's table shows around 550,000 distinct CDR3 sequences. This CDR3 region has 14 residues. CDR1 is SNHLY, CDR2 FYNNEI, per germline. Sequenced input: blood T cells: a sorted CD56 or NKG2C T cell subset, CD4+ or CD8+ T cells, or bulk PBMC T cells (not recorded which). This chain connects TRBV2 to TRBJ2-3. This TCR came from a young man in good health. The CDR3 region is CASSGHSFADTQYF.